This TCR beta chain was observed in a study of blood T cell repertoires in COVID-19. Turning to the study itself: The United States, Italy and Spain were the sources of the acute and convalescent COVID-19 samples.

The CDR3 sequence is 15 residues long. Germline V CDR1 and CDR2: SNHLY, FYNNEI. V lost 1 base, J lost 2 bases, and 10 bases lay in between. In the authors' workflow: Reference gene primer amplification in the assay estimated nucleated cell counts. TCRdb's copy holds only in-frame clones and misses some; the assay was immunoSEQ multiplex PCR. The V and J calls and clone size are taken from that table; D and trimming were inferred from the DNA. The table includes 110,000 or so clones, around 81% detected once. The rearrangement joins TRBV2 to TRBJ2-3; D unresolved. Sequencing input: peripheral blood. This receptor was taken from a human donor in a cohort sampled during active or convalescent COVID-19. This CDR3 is CASSEEMLFTDTQYF. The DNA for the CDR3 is TGTGCCAGCAGTGAAGAGATGCTATTCACAGATACGCAGTATTTT.